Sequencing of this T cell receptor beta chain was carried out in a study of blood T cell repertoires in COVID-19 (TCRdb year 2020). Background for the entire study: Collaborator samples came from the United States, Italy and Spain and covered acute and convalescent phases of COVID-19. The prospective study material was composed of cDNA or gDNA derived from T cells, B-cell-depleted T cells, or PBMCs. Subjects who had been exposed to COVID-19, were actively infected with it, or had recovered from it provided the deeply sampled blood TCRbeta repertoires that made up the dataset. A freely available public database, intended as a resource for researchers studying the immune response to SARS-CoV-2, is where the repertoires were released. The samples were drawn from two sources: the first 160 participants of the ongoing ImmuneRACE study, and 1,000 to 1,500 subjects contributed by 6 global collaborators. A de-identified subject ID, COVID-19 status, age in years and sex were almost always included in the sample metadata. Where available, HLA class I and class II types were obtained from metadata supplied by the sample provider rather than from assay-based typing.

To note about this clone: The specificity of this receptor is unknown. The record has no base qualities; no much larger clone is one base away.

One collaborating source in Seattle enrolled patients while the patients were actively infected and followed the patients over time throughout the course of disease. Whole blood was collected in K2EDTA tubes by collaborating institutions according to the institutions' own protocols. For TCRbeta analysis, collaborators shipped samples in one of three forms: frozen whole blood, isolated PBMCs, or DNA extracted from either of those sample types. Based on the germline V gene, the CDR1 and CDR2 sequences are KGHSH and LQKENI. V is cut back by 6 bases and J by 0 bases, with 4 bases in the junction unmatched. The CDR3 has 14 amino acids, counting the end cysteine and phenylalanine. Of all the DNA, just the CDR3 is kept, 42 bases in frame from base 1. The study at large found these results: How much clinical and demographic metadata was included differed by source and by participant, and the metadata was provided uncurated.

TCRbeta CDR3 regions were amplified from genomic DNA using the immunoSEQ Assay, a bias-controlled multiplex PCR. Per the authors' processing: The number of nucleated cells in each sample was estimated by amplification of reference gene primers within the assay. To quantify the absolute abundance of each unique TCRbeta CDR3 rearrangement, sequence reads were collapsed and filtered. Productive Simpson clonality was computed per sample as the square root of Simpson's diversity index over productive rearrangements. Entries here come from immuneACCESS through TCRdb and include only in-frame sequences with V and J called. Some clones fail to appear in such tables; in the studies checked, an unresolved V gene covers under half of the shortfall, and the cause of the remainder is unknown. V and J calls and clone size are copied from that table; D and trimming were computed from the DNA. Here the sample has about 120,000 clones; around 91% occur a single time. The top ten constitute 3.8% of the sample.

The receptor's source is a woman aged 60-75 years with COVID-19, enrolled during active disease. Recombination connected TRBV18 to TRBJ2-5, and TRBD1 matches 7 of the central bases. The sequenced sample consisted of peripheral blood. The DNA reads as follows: TGTGCCAGCTCCTGGACAGGAGACCAAGAGACCCAGTACTTC. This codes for CASSWTGDQETQYF.